This TCR beta chain derives from a study of ipilimumab plus nivolumab after autologous stem cell transplantation. The overall study: Patients received a median of about 5 ipilimumab and roughly 8 nivolumab doses. Both relapsed and primary refractory DLBCL were included. The study, taken as a whole, reports: TCR repertoire, Treg phenotype and gut microbiota reportedly support more study of this approach.

This clone was detected only a few times. Antigen specificity is unknown. Measured with immunoSEQ multiplex PCR; TCRdb has only the in-frame clones, and not every one. Of about 83,000 clones in the sample, 75% to 85% were seen once. With V trimmed by 5 bases and J by 6 bases, 6 bases remained unmatched. This CDR3 is 13 amino acids long. Germline V gene data show CDR1 as SGHVS and CDR2 as FNYEAQ. Patients got ipilimumab 1 mg/kg beginning 14 to 28 days post-transplant. This sequence was found in a male donor with diffuse large B-cell lymphoma. The source was PBMCs, collected in a trial of ipilimumab plus nivolumab as post-transplant consolidation. The rearrangement joins TRBV7-6 to TRBJ1-1, with 7 bases lining up with TRBD1. CDR3 region: CASSIRQGSEAFF. The CDR3 bases are TGTGCCAGCAGCATTCGACAGGGCTCTGAAGCTTTCTTT.